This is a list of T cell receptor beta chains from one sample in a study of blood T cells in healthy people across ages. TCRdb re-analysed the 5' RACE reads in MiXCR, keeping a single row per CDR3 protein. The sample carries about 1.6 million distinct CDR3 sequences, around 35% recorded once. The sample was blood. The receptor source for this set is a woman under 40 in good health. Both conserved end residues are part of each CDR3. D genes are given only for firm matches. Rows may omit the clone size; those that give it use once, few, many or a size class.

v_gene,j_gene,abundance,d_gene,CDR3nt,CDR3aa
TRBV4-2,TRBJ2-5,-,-,TGTGCCAGCAGCCAAGAGTGGGGGGACAAGGTCAATGAGCAGTACTTC,CASSQEWGDKVNEQYF
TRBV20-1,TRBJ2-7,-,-,TGCAGTGCTAAGAAGGCGGGGAGGCCCAATTACGAGCAGTACTTC,CSAKKAGRPNYEQYF
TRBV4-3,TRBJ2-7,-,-,TGCGCCAGCAGCCAAGATCCACTGGGAGGATACGAGCAGTACTTC,CASSQDPLGGYEQYF
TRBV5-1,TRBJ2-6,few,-,TGCGCCAGCACGAGAGGGGCGACGGGGGCCAACGTCCTGACTTTC,CASTRGATGANVLTF
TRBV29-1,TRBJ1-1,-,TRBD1,TGCAGCGTTGAGGCCGACAGGGGCACTGAAGCTTTCTTT,CSVEADRGTEAFF
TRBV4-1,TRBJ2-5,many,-,TGCGCCAGCAGCCAAGATCCGGACAGACAAGAGACCCAGTACTTC,CASSQDPDRQETQYF
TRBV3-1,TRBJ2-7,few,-,TGTGCCAGCAGCCAAGTACGGACTACCTCCGAGCAGTACTTC,CASSQVRTTSEQYF
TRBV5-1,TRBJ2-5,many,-,TGCGCCAGCAGCTTTGAGAGCGAAGAGACCCAGTACTTC,CASSFESEETQYF
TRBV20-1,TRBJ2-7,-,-,TGCAGTGCTTGGTGGGACTACGAGCAGTACTTC,CSAWWDYEQYF
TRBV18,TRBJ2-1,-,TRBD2,TGTGCCAGCTCAATGGGACTAGCGGTCTACAATGAGCAGTTCTTC,CASSMGLAVYNEQFF
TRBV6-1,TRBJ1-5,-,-,TGTGCCAGCAAGGGAGGGGACTACAATCAGCCCCAGCATTTT,CASKGGDYNQPQHF
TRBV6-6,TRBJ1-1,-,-,TGTGCCAGCAGTTACTCGACGGGGACACTCGAAGCTTTCTTT,CASSYSTGTLEAFF
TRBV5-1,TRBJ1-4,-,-,TGCGCCAGCAGCTTGGGACAGTGGGAAAGAAATGAAAAACTGTTTTTT,CASSLGQWERNEKLFF
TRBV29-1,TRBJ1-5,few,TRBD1,TGCAGCGTCACACAGGGGTTAGGACAGCCCCAGCATTTT,CSVTQGLGQPQHF
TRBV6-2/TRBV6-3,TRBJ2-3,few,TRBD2,TGTGCCAGCAGGCTAGCGGGTATTCCAGATACGCAGTATTTT,CASRLAGIPDTQYF
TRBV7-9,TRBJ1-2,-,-,TGTGCCAGCAGCCCGCGGGGGGATCCAGACACCTTC,CASSPRGDPDTF
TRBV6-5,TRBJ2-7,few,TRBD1,TGTGCCAGCAGTTACATGGGACAGGGCTACGAGCAGTACTTC,CASSYMGQGYEQYF
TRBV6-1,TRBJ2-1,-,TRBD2,TGTGCCAGCAGTGTCCTTGGAGGACTAGCGACCGATGAGCAGTTCTTC,CASSVLGGLATDEQFF
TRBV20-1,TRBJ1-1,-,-,TGCAGTGCTAGGGGGATACACCCTCTAAAAGGAGCTTTCTTT,CSARGIHPLKGAFF
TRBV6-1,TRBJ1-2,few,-,TGTGCCAGCAGTGAATTTAGCCTCAACCGCTACACCTTC,CASSEFSLNRYTF
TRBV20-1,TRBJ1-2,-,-,TGCAGTGCTAGAGTGAATAGTTTCGATTATGGCTACACCTTC,CSARVNSFDYGYTF
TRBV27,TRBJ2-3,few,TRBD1,TGTGCCAGCAGTTCTTTTGGACAGGGGTTATCCGATACGCAGTATTTT,CASSSFGQGLSDTQYF
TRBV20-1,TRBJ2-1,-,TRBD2,TGCAGTGCTAGAGATACTGGGACTAGTCATGAGCAGTTCTTC,CSARDTGTSHEQFF
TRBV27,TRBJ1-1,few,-,TGTGCCACTTCCGGTACAGCTTTGAACACTGAAGCTTTCTTT,CATSGTALNTEAFF
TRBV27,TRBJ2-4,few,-,TGTGCCAGCACCCTAGGGGGCATTCAGTACTTC,CASTLGGIQYF
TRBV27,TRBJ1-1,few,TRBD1,TGTGCCAGCAGAAGGACAGGGTTTGACGGAGCTTTCTTT,CASRRTGFDGAFF
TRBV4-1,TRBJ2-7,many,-,TGCGCCAGCAGCCGGCCAGGTCCCTACGAGCAGTACTTC,CASSRPGPYEQYF
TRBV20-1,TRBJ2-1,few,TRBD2,TGCAGTGCTAGCACGCATAGCGGGTCCTCCTACAATGAGCAGTTCTTC,CSASTHSGSSYNEQFF
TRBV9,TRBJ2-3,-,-,TGTGCCAGCAGCGCCGTGAGTCGGGATAGCACAGATACGCAGTATTTT,CASSAVSRDSTDTQYF
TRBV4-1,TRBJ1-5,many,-,TGCGCCAGCAGCCAAGTGGTGCAGGGGAATCAGCCCCAGCATTTT,CASSQVVQGNQPQHF
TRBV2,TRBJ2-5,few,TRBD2,TGTGCCAGCAAGTGGGCGGGAGAAGAGACCCAGTACTTC,CASKWAGEETQYF
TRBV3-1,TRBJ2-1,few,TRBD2,TGTGCCAGCAGCCAAGCGGGACTAGCGTATTACAGTGAGCAGTTCTTC,CASSQAGLAYYSEQFF
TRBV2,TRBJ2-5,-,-,TGTGCCAGCAGTGTCGACCGTCGAGAGACCCAGTACTTC,CASSVDRRETQYF
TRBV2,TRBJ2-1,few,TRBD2,TGTGCCACCCTGGGACTAGCGGGGCGCAATGAGCAGTTCTTC,CATLGLAGRNEQFF
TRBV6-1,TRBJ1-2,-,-,TGTGCCAGCAGTTCTAAATCTGGCTACACCTTC,CASSSKSGYTF
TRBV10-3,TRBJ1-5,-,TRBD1,TGTGCCATATCAGGGGGACAGAATCAGCCCCAGCATTTT,CAISGGQNQPQHF
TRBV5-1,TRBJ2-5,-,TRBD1,TGCGCCAGCAGCTTGGGAGGACAGGCATACAAAGAGGCCCAGTACTTC,CASSLGGQAYKEAQYF
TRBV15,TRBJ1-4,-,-,TGTGCCACCAGCAGGGGAGGGGGGAGCGCAATCGATGAAAAACTGTTTTTT,CATSRGGGSAIDEKLFF
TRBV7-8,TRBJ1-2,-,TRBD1,TGTGCCAGCAGCTTAGAAAGGGGACAGGGGGACTATGGCTACACCTTC,CASSLERGQGDYGYTF
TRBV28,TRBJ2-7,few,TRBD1,TGTGCCAGCAGTATAACCGGGACAGGGATCTACGAGCAGTACTTC,CASSITGTGIYEQYF